This is a list of T cell receptor beta chains from one sample in a study of blood T cells in healthy people across ages. TCRdb recomputed calls from the 5' RACE reads with MiXCR, one row per CDR3 protein. The sample gives 540,000 or so distinct CDR3 sequences, 27% of which show up once; about 18% is in the top ten. Specimen: blood. The receptors were gathered from a woman aged 70-85 years in good health. Each CDR3 is given with its conserved first and last residue. The order of the fields is J gene, D gene, clone size, V gene, CDR3 protein, CDR3 DNA. A D gene is named only where the DNA matches it firmly. Size values are once, few and many counts, or a class for expanded clones, and some rows have none.

j_gene: TRBJ2-5
d_gene: .
abundance: .
v_gene: TRBV15
CDR3aa: CATSLQGGETQYF
CDR3nt: TGTGCCACCAGCCTACAGGGCGGGGAGACCCAGTACTTC

j_gene: TRBJ2-5
d_gene: .
abundance: few
v_gene: TRBV21-1
CDR3aa: CASSKSGQNRETQYF
CDR3nt: TGTGCCAGCAGCAAATCGGGACAGAATCGAGAGACCCAGTACTTC

j_gene: TRBJ1-1
d_gene: .
abundance: .
v_gene: TRBV20-1
CDR3aa: CSARGVIRGAAEAFF
CDR3nt: TGCAGTGCTAGAGGGGTGATCAGGGGAGCGGCTGAAGCTTTCTTT

j_gene: TRBJ2-3
d_gene: .
abundance: few
v_gene: TRBV2
CDR3aa: CASSVGRVADTQYF
CDR3nt: TGTGCCAGCAGTGTGGGGCGGGTCGCAGATACGCAGTATTTT

j_gene: TRBJ2-3
d_gene: .
abundance: few
v_gene: TRBV7-9
CDR3aa: CASSLAGGAKDTQYF
CDR3nt: TGTGCCAGCAGCTTAGCAGGCGGGGCAAAAGATACGCAGTATTTT

j_gene: TRBJ1-2
d_gene: .
abundance: few
v_gene: TRBV27
CDR3aa: CASRLTPGGYGYTF
CDR3nt: TGTGCCAGCAGATTGACCCCTGGAGGCTATGGCTACACCTTC

j_gene: TRBJ2-5
d_gene: .
abundance: many
v_gene: TRBV2
CDR3aa: CASTAQLQETQYF
CDR3nt: TGTGCCAGCACTGCGCAGCTACAAGAGACCCAGTACTTC

j_gene: TRBJ1-5
d_gene: .
abundance: .
v_gene: TRBV7-2
CDR3aa: CASSLRANIGLSNQPQHF
CDR3nt: TGTGCCAGCAGCTTAAGGGCCAACATCGGACTTAGCAATCAGCCCCAGCATTTT

j_gene: TRBJ2-1
d_gene: TRBD2
abundance: many
v_gene: TRBV6-5
CDR3aa: CASSYDTRTSGGVFF
CDR3nt: TGTGCCAGCAGTTACGACACTCGGACTAGCGGGGGGGTGTTCTTC

j_gene: TRBJ2-4
d_gene: TRBD1
abundance: .
v_gene: TRBV20-1
CDR3aa: CSPQSPGQGNIQYF
CDR3nt: TGCAGTCCTCAGTCGCCGGGACAGGGAAACATTCAGTACTTC

j_gene: TRBJ2-4
d_gene: TRBD2
abundance: many
v_gene: TRBV2
CDR3aa: CASSGLAGTTGNIQYF
CDR3nt: TGTGCCAGCAGTGGGCTAGCGGGGACAACGGGAAACATTCAGTACTTC

j_gene: TRBJ2-3
d_gene: .
abundance: .
v_gene: TRBV5-1
CDR3aa: CASSIADTQYF
CDR3nt: TGCGCCAGCAGCATAGCCGATACGCAGTATTTT

j_gene: TRBJ1-5
d_gene: .
abundance: few
v_gene: TRBV6-1
CDR3aa: CASSEFQPQHF
CDR3nt: TGTGCCAGCAGTGAATTTCAGCCCCAGCATTTT

j_gene: TRBJ2-5
d_gene: .
abundance: .
v_gene: TRBV5-1
CDR3aa: CASSPRRGRSLETQYF
CDR3nt: TGCGCCAGCAGCCCCCGAAGGGGTAGGAGTTTGGAGACCCAGTACTTC

j_gene: TRBJ2-7
d_gene: .
abundance: .
v_gene: TRBV5-1
CDR3aa: CASNSGRSPKSPPYEQYF
CDR3nt: TGCGCCAGCAACTCAGGACGAAGCCCCAAAAGTCCTCCCTACGAGCAGTACTTC

j_gene: TRBJ2-3
d_gene: TRBD2
abundance: few
v_gene: TRBV4-1
CDR3aa: CATTTGGEDTQYF
CDR3nt: TGCGCCACCACAACGGGGGGGGAAGATACGCAGTATTTT

j_gene: TRBJ2-1
d_gene: .
abundance: few
v_gene: TRBV20-1
CDR3aa: CSARHSRTTPNEQFF
CDR3nt: TGCAGTGCTAGACACAGTAGAACTACTCCCAATGAGCAGTTCTTC

j_gene: TRBJ2-1
d_gene: .
abundance: .
v_gene: TRBV7-2
CDR3aa: CASSPRGVSRAGAIQNEQFF
CDR3nt: TGTGCCAGCAGCCCTAGAGGCGTTAGTAGGGCGGGGGCCATACAGAATGAGCAGTTCTTC

j_gene: TRBJ2-6
d_gene: TRBD2
abundance: .
v_gene: TRBV12-3/TRBV12-4
CDR3aa: CASSSQREPGANVLTF
CDR3nt: TGTGCCAGCAGTTCCCAGCGGGAACCTGGGGCCAACGTCCTGACTTTC

j_gene: TRBJ2-5
d_gene: TRBD2
abundance: many
v_gene: TRBV7-2
CDR3aa: CASSLVSGGGETQYF
CDR3nt: TGTGCCAGCAGCTTAGTCAGCGGGGGAGGGGAGACCCAGTACTTC

j_gene: TRBJ1-2
d_gene: .
abundance: once
v_gene: TRBV9
CDR3aa: CASSANTESYGYTF
CDR3nt: TGTGCCAGCAGCGCCAACACGGAGAGTTATGGCTACACCTTC

j_gene: TRBJ1-5
d_gene: .
abundance: few
v_gene: TRBV27
CDR3aa: CASSRLGGSNQPQHF
CDR3nt: TGTGCCAGCAGTCGGTTAGGGGGTAGCAATCAGCCCCAGCATTTT

j_gene: TRBJ2-6
d_gene: .
abundance: .
v_gene: TRBV12-3/TRBV12-4
CDR3aa: CASSGRDIKFSGANVLTF
CDR3nt: TGTGCCAGCAGTGGCCGGGACATCAAGTTCTCTGGGGCCAACGTCCTGACTTTC

j_gene: TRBJ1-2
d_gene: .
abundance: few
v_gene: TRBV6-2/TRBV6-3
CDR3aa: CASSLDGGYGYTF
CDR3nt: TGTGCCAGCAGTTTGGACGGAGGATATGGCTACACCTTC

j_gene: TRBJ2-3
d_gene: TRBD2
abundance: .
v_gene: TRBV6-6
CDR3aa: CASSTPERGGDYTQYF
CDR3nt: TGTGCCAGCAGTACTCCTGAGCGGGGGGGCGATTATACGCAGTATTTT

j_gene: TRBJ2-3
d_gene: .
abundance: few
v_gene: TRBV4-1
CDR3aa: CASSQAPSGTTKLTQYF
CDR3nt: TGCGCCAGCAGCCAAGCCCCCTCCGGGACAACCAAGCTTACGCAGTATTTT

j_gene: TRBJ1-2
d_gene: .
abundance: few
v_gene: TRBV10-3
CDR3aa: CAISELSIGYTF
CDR3nt: TGTGCCATCAGTGAGTTGTCAATTGGCTACACCTTC

j_gene: TRBJ2-7
d_gene: .
abundance: .
v_gene: TRBV4-3
CDR3aa: CASSVGPRSYEQYF
CDR3nt: TGCGCCAGCAGCGTCGGCCCTCGGTCGTACGAGCAGTACTTC

j_gene: TRBJ2-1
d_gene: TRBD1
abundance: .
v_gene: TRBV4-2
CDR3aa: CASSPQWGQRGVNEQFF
CDR3nt: TGTGCCAGCAGCCCACAGTGGGGACAGAGGGGCGTGAATGAGCAGTTCTTC

j_gene: TRBJ2-1
d_gene: .
abundance: .
v_gene: TRBV2
CDR3aa: CASSTTLANEQFF
CDR3nt: TGTGCCAGCAGTACCACCCTGGCGAATGAGCAGTTCTTC

j_gene: TRBJ1-1
d_gene: .
abundance: .
v_gene: TRBV19
CDR3aa: CASSWGVTEAFF
CDR3nt: TGTGCCAGTAGTTGGGGGGTAACTGAAGCTTTCTTT

j_gene: TRBJ1-1
d_gene: .
abundance: .
v_gene: TRBV5-1
CDR3aa: CASSLGRTNGAFF
CDR3nt: TGCGCCAGCAGCTTGGGTAGGACCAATGGGGCTTTCTTT

j_gene: TRBJ2-7
d_gene: TRBD1
abundance: .
v_gene: TRBV5-1
CDR3aa: CASSRTGAMSGYEQYF
CDR3nt: TGCGCCAGCAGCAGGACAGGGGCGATGAGTGGGTACGAGCAGTACTTC

j_gene: TRBJ1-2
d_gene: .
abundance: .
v_gene: TRBV20-1
CDR3aa: CSVNRRGYGYTF
CDR3nt: TGCAGTGTAAACCGAAGGGGCTATGGCTACACCTTC

j_gene: TRBJ2-3
d_gene: TRBD2
abundance: .
v_gene: TRBV10-3
CDR3aa: CAIKGTSTTDTQYF
CDR3nt: TGTGCCATCAAGGGGACTAGCACCACAGATACGCAGTATTTT

j_gene: TRBJ1-5
d_gene: .
abundance: few
v_gene: TRBV12-3/TRBV12-4
CDR3aa: CASSFGDSGQPQHF
CDR3nt: TGTGCCAGCAGTTTTGGGGACTCGGGTCAGCCCCAGCATTTT

j_gene: TRBJ1-4
d_gene: .
abundance: .
v_gene: TRBV20-1
CDR3aa: CSARDPEQQNEKLFF
CDR3nt: TGCAGTGCTAGAGACCCCGAGCAGCAGAATGAAAAACTGTTTTTT

j_gene: TRBJ2-1
d_gene: TRBD2
abundance: .
v_gene: TRBV5-1
CDR3aa: CASSADPGLAHNEQFF
CDR3nt: TGCGCCAGCAGTGCCGACCCGGGACTAGCCCACAATGAGCAGTTCTTC

j_gene: TRBJ2-1
d_gene: TRBD2
abundance: few
v_gene: TRBV20-1
CDR3aa: CSARDRARGVPTYNEQFF
CDR3nt: TGCAGTGCTAGAGATCGGGCGCGGGGGGTCCCTACCTACAATGAGCAGTTCTTC

j_gene: TRBJ2-1
d_gene: .
abundance: .
v_gene: TRBV11-2
CDR3aa: CASSPGTANEQFF
CDR3nt: TGTGCCAGCAGCCCTGGGACCGCCAATGAGCAGTTCTTC

j_gene: TRBJ1-6
d_gene: .
abundance: .
v_gene: TRBV20-1
CDR3aa: CSATDRLYNSPLHF
CDR3nt: TGCAGTGCCACCGACAGGCTTTATAATTCACCCCTCCACTTT

j_gene: TRBJ2-1
d_gene: TRBD2
abundance: .
v_gene: TRBV29-1
CDR3aa: CSVDSSGSINEQFF
CDR3nt: TGCAGCGTTGATTCCAGCGGGAGCATCAATGAGCAGTTCTTC

j_gene: TRBJ1-2
d_gene: .
abundance: .
v_gene: TRBV12-3/TRBV12-4
CDR3aa: CASSFTPEIYGYPF
CDR3nt: TGTGCCAGCAGTTTTACCCCAGAGATCTATGGCTACCCCTTC

j_gene: TRBJ1-6
d_gene: TRBD1
abundance: .
v_gene: TRBV7-2
CDR3aa: CASSLDRGRNSPLHF
CDR3nt: TGTGCCAGCAGCTTAGACAGGGGGCGGAATTCACCCCTCCACTTT

j_gene: TRBJ2-5
d_gene: .
abundance: .
v_gene: TRBV4-1
CDR3aa: CASSQLTGTGLGTQYF
CDR3nt: TGCGCCAGCAGTCAACTAACAGGGACTGGGCTGGGGACCCAGTACTTC